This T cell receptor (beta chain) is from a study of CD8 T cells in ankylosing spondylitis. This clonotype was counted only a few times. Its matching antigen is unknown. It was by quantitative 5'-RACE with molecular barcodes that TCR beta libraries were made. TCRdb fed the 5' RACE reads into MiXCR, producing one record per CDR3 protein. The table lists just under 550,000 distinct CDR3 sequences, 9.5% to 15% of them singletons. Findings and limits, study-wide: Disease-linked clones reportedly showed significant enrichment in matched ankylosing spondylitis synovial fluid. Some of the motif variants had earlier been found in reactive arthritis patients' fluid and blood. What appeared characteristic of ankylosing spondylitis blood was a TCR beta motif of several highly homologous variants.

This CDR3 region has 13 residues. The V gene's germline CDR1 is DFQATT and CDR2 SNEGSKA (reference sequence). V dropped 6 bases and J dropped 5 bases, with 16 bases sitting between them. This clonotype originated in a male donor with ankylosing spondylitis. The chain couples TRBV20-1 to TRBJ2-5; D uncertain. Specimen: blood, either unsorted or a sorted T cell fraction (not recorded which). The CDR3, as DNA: TGCAGTGCCGTCACAGCCCCGGAGGAGACCCAGTACTTC. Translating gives CSAVTAPEETQYF.